Reported below is one TCR beta chain. Trimming took 3 bases from V and 0 from J, leaving 16 bases between them. Germline CDR1 reads LNHDA; CDR2 reads SQIVND (reference sequence). The CDR3 length is 17 residues. Measured with immunoSEQ multiplex PCR; TCRdb has only the in-frame clones, and not every one. The table lists fewer than 150,000 clones, roughly 93% of them singletons. These data originate in a study of T cell responses to AZD1222 COVID-19 vaccine. The specimen was peripheral blood, collected on day 0 of AZD1222 vaccination. The sequence came from an adult in good health. The V gene is TRBV19, the J gene TRBJ2-3, with a possible D match to TRBD2 (5 bases). CDR3 DNA sequence: TGTGCCAGTAGTATGAGCGGAGACGGCTATAGCACAGATACGCAGTATTTT. Amino acid sequence: CASSMSGDGYSTDTQYF.